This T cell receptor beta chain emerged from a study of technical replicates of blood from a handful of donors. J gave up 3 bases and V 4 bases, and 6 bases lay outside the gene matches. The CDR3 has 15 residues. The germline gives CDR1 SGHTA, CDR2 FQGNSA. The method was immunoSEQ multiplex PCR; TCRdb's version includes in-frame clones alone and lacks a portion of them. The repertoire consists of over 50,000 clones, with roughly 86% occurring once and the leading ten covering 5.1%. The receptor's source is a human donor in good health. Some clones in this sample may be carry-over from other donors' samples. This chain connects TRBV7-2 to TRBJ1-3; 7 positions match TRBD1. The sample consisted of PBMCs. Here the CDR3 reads CASSSRQGSGNTIYF. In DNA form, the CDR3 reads TGTGCCAGCAGCTCAAGACAGGGTAGTGGAAACACCATATATTTT. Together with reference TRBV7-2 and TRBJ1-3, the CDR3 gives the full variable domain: GAGVSQSPSNKVTEKGKDVELRCDPISGHTALYWYRQSLGQGLEFLIYFQGNSAPDKSGLPSDRFSAERTGGSVSTLTIQRTQQEDSAVYLCASSSRQGSGNTIYFGEGSWLTVV.